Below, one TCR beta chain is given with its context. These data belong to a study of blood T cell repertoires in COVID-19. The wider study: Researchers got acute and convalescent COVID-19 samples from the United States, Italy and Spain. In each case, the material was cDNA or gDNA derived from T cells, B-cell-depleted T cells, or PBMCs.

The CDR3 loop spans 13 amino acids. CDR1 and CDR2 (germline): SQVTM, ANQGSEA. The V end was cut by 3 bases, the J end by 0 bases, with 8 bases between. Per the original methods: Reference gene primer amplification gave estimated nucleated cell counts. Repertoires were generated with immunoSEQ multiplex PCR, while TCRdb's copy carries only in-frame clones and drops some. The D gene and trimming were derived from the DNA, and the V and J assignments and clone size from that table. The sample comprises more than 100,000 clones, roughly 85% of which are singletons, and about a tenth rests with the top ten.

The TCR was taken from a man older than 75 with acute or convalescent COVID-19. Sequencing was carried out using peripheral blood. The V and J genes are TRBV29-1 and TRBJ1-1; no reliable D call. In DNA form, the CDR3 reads TGCAGCGTTGACAGGATAATGAACACTGAAGCTTTCTTT. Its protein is CSVDRIMNTEAFF.